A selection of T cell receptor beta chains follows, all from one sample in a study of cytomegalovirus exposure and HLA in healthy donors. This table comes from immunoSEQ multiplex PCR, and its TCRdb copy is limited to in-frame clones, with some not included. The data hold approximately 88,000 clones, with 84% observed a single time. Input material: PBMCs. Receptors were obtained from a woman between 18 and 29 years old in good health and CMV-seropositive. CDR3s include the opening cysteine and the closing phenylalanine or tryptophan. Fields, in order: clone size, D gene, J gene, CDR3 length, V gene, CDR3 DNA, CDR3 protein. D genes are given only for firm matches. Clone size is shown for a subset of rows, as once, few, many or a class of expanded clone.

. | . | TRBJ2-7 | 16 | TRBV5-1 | TGCGCCAGCAGCTTTGATATATCTCGCAACAGACCCGAGCAGTACTTC | CASSFDISRNRPEQYF
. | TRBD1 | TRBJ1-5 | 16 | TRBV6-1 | TGTGCCAGCAGTGACCCGACAGGGGCCTTGAATCAGCCCCAGCATTTT | CASSDPTGALNQPQHF
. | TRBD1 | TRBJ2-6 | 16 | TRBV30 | TGTGCCTGGTATGGACAGGGGTTGTCTGGGGCCAACGTCCTGACTTTC | CAWYGQGLSGANVLTF
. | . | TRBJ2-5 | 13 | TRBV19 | TGTGCCAGTAGTTCGACAGGTCAAGAGACCCAGTACTTC | CASSSTGQETQYF
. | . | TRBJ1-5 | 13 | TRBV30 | TGTGCCTGGAGTGGTCAGGAGGGACGGGCCCAGCATTTT | CAWSGQEGRAQHF
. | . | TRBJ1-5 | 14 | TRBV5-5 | TGTGCCAGCAGCTTTTGGATCGGGGAGCAGCCCCAGCATTTT | CASSFWIGEQPQHF
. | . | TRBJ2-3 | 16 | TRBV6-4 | TGTGCCAGCAGTGACTCTATCAGGCATAGCACAGATACGCAGTATTTT | CASSDSIRHSTDTQYF
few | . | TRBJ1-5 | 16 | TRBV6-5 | TGTGCCAGCAGTTACTCATGGGTCCGGGGGGGCCAGCCCCAGCATTTT | CASSYSWVRGGQPQHF
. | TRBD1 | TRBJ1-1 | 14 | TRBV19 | TGTGCCAGTAGGGACAGGTTATTGAACACTGAAGCTTTCTTT | CASRDRLLNTEAFF
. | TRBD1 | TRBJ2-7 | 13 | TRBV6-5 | TGTGCCACCATGCGGGACAGGGGCCACGAGCAGTACTTC | CATMRDRGHEQYF
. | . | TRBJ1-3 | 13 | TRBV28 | TGTGCCAGCAGCGGGGGCTCTGGAAACACCATATATTTT | CASSGGSGNTIYF
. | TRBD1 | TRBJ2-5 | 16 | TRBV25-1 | TGTGCCAGCAGTCCCTGGTCGACAGGGCCCACAGAGACCCAGTACTTC | CASSPWSTGPTETQYF
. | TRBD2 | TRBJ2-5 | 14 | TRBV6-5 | TGTGCCAGCACTCTCGGGGCGGGGGAAGAGACCCAGTACTTC | CASTLGAGEETQYF
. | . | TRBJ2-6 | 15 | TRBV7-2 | TGTGCCAGCAGCCACAGGGTCCCTGGGGCCAACGTCCTGACTTTC | CASSHRVPGANVLTF
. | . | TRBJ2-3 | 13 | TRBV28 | TGTGCCAGCAGTCCCTATAGCACAGATACGCAGTATTTT | CASSPYSTDTQYF
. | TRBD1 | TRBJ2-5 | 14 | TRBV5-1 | TGCGCCAGCGAACCGGGACAGGGTGGAGAGACCCAGTACTTC | CASEPGQGGETQYF
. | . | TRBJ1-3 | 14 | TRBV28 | TGTGCCAGCAGTTTATGGGGGGCGCGAAACACCATATATTTT | CASSLWGARNTIYF
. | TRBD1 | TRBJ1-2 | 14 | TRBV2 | TGTGCCAGCACCCCGGGACAGGGGATCTATGGCTACACCTTC | CASTPGQGIYGYTF
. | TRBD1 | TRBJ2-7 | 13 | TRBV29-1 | TGCAGCGTTGGACTTGGGACAGTTAGCGAGCAGTACTTC | CSVGLGTVSEQYF
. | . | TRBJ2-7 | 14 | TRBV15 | TGTGCCACCAGCAGAGAGGGGCTGTCCTACGAGCAGTACTTC | CATSREGLSYEQYF